These 30 T cell receptor beta chains were all obtained from the same sample, sequenced in a study of early T cells in non-severe SARS-CoV-2 infection. TCRdb ran MiXCR on the 5' RACE reads and lists one entry per CDR3 protein. The sample includes 85,000 to 100,000 distinct CDR3 sequences, about 13% of them seen just once. The specimen sequenced was whole blood. These receptors all stem from an adult who was a healthcare worker with PCR-confirmed SARS-CoV-2 infection or an uninfected control (not recorded which).

Ten or more counts support this clonotype. This chain links TRBV4-3 with TRBJ2-7; TRBD2 agrees at 10 bases. CDR3 length: 18 residues. Germline CDR1 and CDR2: LGHNA and YSLEER. The ends lost 1 base at V and 2 bases at J; junction bases unmatched: 11. The CDR3 sequence is CASSQAAQLAGPTYEQYF. The CDR3 DNA sequence: TGCGCCAGCAGCCAAGCTGCTCAACTAGCGGGGCCAACCTACGAGCAGTACTTC.

The chain has TRBV7-8 and TRBJ2-3; tentative D call: TRBD2 (8 bases). Trimming cost V 5 bases and J 0 bases, with 21 bases left between them. Germline V gene data show CDR1 as SGHVS and CDR2 as FQNEAQ. The CDR3 loop spans 18 amino acids. CDR3 DNA sequence: TGTGCCAGCAGCATCGGGACAGCCTTAGCGGGGAGCACAGATACGCAGTATTTT. This encodes CASSIGTALAGSTDTQYF.

This clonotype was observed a handful of times. The rearrangement joins TRBV19 to TRBJ2-5; TRBD2 might be the D (7 bases). V was trimmed by 6 bases and J by 1 base, leaving 18 bases between them. CDR1 and CDR2 from the germline V gene are LNHDA and SQIVND (reference sequence). This CDR3 comprises 16 residues. The chain's CDR3 is CASRAIAGAIQETQYF. The CDR3, as DNA: TGTGCCAGTAGGGCGATCGCGGGGGCCATCCAAGAGACCCAGTACTTC. Full variable domain (rest looked up from reference TRBV19 and TRBJ2-5): DGGITQSPKYLFRKEGQNVTLSCEQNLNHDAMYWYRQDPGQGLRLIYYSQIVNDFQKGDIAEGYSVSREKKESFPLTVTSAQKNPTAFYLCASRAIAGAIQETQYFGPGTRLLVL.

This clonotype has a handful of counts. The chain is built from TRBV5-1 and TRBJ1-1, with 11 bases aligning to TRBD1. V gave up 3 bases and J gave up 1 base; unmatched junction bases: 2. The V gene's germline CDR1 is SGHRS and CDR2 YFSETQ. The CDR3 consists of 15 residues. CDR3 region: CASSSGQGENTEAFF. CDR3 bases: TGCGCCAGCAGCTCGGGACAGGGGGAGAACACTGAAGCTTTCTTT.

J is TRBJ2-7 and V is TRBV5-1; 8 positions match TRBD1. Germline V lookup: CDR1 SGHRS, CDR2 YFSETQ. The CDR3 runs 14 residues. J gave up 1 base and V 1 base, and 1 base lay outside the gene matches. The CDR3 DNA reads as TGCGCCAGCAGCTTGAACAGGGGGTCCTACGAGCAGTACTTC. This encodes CASSLNRGSYEQYF.

This clonotype was observed at least ten times. The chain joins TRBV20-1 to TRBJ2-7, with 9 bases lining up with TRBD2. V shed 5 bases, J shed 3 bases, and the junction held 5 bases outside the gene matches. Germline V CDR1 and CDR2: DFQATT, SNEGSKA (reference sequence). This CDR3 spans 13 amino acids. In DNA form, the CDR3 reads TGCAGTGCTGCACGACTAGCGGACTACGAGCAGTACTTC. Protein product: CSAARLADYEQYF.

There are a few counts of this clonotype. This CDR3 is CASSLWSSATDTQYF. The CDR3 DNA sequence: TGTGCCAGCAGCTTGTGGTCTAGCGCGACAGATACGCAGTATTTT. The V and J genes are TRBV5-6 and TRBJ2-3; a possible D gene is TRBD2 (6 bases). Per the germline V gene, CDR1 is SGHDT and CDR2 is YYEEEE. Trimming pared 1 base from V and 3 bases from J, leaving 12 bases between. The CDR3 totals 15 residues.

The chain links TRBV5-5 to TRBJ2-3, with 9 bases identical to TRBD1. The CDR3 extends over 14 amino acids. V was clipped by 5 bases and J by 5 bases; unmatched bases: 6. CDR1 and CDR2 (germline): SGHKS, YYEKEE (reference sequence). The CDR3 DNA is TGTGCCAGCAGAGCCGGGACAGGGAGAGATACGCAGTATTTT. This codes for CASRAGTGRDTQYF.

This sequence joins TRBV5-1 and TRBJ1-1; D unresolved. V lost 1 base and J lost 8, with 9 bases in between. In germline, CDR1 is SGHRS, CDR2 YFSETQ. There are 12 residues in the CDR3. The CDR3 DNA is TGCGCCAGCAGCTTGTTCGGGGAGGAAGCTTTCTTT. This encodes CASSLFGEEAFF.

Only a few counts were recorded for this clonotype. The V gene is TRBV20-1, the J gene TRBJ2-1; D is uncertain. This CDR3 is 13 amino acids long. V lost 1 base to trimming and J lost 2 bases, with 6 bases between them. Germline V gene lookup returns CDR1 DFQATT and CDR2 SNEGSKA (reference sequence). CDR3 loop: CSARGQTYNEQFF. CDR3 DNA sequence: TGCAGTGCTAGAGGACAAACCTACAATGAGCAGTTCTTC.

Details on this clonotype: A far larger clone lies a single base away; this is likely a read error. The chain has TRBV6-1 and TRBJ1-6; no clear D. The CDR3 has 11 amino acids. Germline CDR1 reads MNHNS; CDR2 reads SASEGT. The CDR3 DNA reads TGTGCCGGCAGTCAGAATTCACCCCTCCACTTT. It yields the protein CAGSQNSPLHF.

This clonotype appeared once. DNA for the CDR3: TGTGCCAGCAGTGAACTCTTTAGCGGAGTCTACAATGAGCAGTTCTTC. Translating gives CASSELFSGVYNEQFF. The chain carries TRBV2 and TRBJ2-1, with D perhaps TRBD2 (6 bases). This CDR3 has 16 amino acids. Germline values: CDR1 SNHLY, CDR2 FYNNEI. V lost 2 bases and J 3 bases, leaving 14 bases between the germline ends.

This clonotype was recorded once. Just one base apart from a much larger clone, this may be a read error. V usage is TRBV11-1 and J usage is TRBJ1-1, with D possibly matching TRBD1 (5 bases). Germline V lookup: CDR1 SGHAT, CDR2 FQDESV (reference sequence). The CDR3 spans 13 residues. The CDR3 coding sequence is TGTACCAGCAGCTTCGACAGAAACACTGAAGCTTTCTTT. It translates to CTSSFDRNTEAFF.

This chain joins TRBV5-4 and TRBJ1-6; D not certain. Germline V gene lookup returns CDR1 SGHNT and CDR2 YYREEE (reference sequence). The CDR3 extends over 14 amino acids. V was trimmed by 0 bases and J by 10 bases, leaving 11 bases between them. The CDR3 nucleotides read TGTGCCAGCAGCTTGGGAGAAGATCGATCACCCCTCCACTTT. As protein: CASSLGEDRSPLHF.

Notes on this clonotype: One junction end disagrees with the germline gene, perhaps due to a read error. The genes are TRBV6-5 and TRBJ2-7, with D possibly being TRBD1 (6 bases). The CDR3 extends over 13 amino acids. Germline CDR1 is MNHEY and CDR2 is SVGAGI. CDR3 sequence (DNA): TGTGCCAGCAGTTACCAACAGGGTCCGGAGGAGCACTTC. This codes for CASSYQQGPEEHF.

This clonotype was counted ten times or more. The CDR3 nucleotides are TGTGCCAGCAGTCCCTCTTGGTCCTCAAATTCACCCCTCCACTTT. Translation gives CASSPSWSSNSPLHF. This chain connects TRBV27 to TRBJ1-6; D uncertain. Per the germline V gene, CDR1 is MNHEY and CDR2 is SMNVEV (reference sequence). V lost 5 bases and J 7 bases, leaving 15 bases between the germline ends. This CDR3 has 15 amino acids.

This clonotype was observed at least ten times. The chain employs TRBV7-6 and TRBJ2-7; D is unresolved. The CDR3 runs to 15 residues. V was trimmed by 5 bases and J by 5 bases, leaving 19 bases between them. Germline V gene data show CDR1 as SGHVS and CDR2 as FNYEAQ. CDR3 DNA: TGTGCCAGCAGCCCTCGTCGTGGCCCAATTCACGAGCAGTACTTC. Translating gives CASSPRRGPIHEQYF.

This clonotype appeared many times. The rearrangement links TRBV27 to TRBJ1-2; D possibly corresponds to TRBD1 (5 bases). The CDR3 is 16 amino acids. Looked up from germline, CDR1 is MNHEY and CDR2 is SMNVEV (reference sequence). V lost 4 bases and J 2 bases, leaving 17 bases between the germline ends. Written as DNA, the CDR3 is TGTGCCAGCAGTTCCTATACCCCAGACAGAAACTATGGCTACACCTTC. This encodes CASSSYTPDRNYGYTF.

This clonotype was seen a few times. This chain joins TRBV9 and TRBJ1-2; tentative D call: TRBD1 (5 bases). The CDR3 length is 12 residues. From germline, CDR1 is SGDLS and CDR2 YYNGEE. The germline V and J ends were trimmed by 3 bases and 5 bases, with 8 bases remaining between them. The CDR3, as DNA: TGTGCCAGCAGCGCCGACAGTTATGGCTACACCTTC. This translates into CASSADSYGYTF.

This clonotype was picked up many times. The chain carries TRBV5-1 and TRBJ1-2, with D possibly being TRBD1 (5 bases). Germline V lookup: CDR1 SGHRS, CDR2 YFSETQ. The CDR3 sequence is 16 residues long. Trimming took 0 bases from V and 2 from J, leaving 14 bases between them. The CDR3: CASSLAPTVGNYGYTF. DNA for the CDR3: TGCGCCAGCAGCTTGGCTCCGACAGTAGGAAACTATGGCTACACCTTC.

This chain connects TRBV7-9 to TRBJ2-3; 7 bases map to TRBD2. The CDR3 is made up of 15 amino acids. After removal of 5 bases from V and 6 bases from J, the junction contained 11 bases not matched to a gene. The germline gives CDR1 SEHNR, CDR2 FQNEAQ (reference sequence). DNA of the CDR3: TGTGCCAGCAGCCTCGCCCCGACTAGCTTGGATACGCAGTATTTT. It codes for CASSLAPTSLDTQYF. The variable domain in full, completed from reference TRBV7-9 and TRBJ2-3, reads DTGVSQNPRHKITKRGQNVTFRCDPISEHNRLYWYRQTLGQGPEFLTYFQNEAQLEKSRLLSDRFSAERPKGSFSTLEIQRTEQGDSAMYLCASSLAPTSLDTQYFGPGTRLTVL.

This clonotype was picked up many times. The chain has TRBV27 and TRBJ2-1, with 7 bases that match TRBD2. The CDR3 consists of 16 residues. Germline assignment: CDR1 MNHEY and CDR2 SMNVEV (reference sequence). Unmatched junction bases numbered 10, after V lost 5 bases and J lost 3 bases. CDR3 sequence: CASSLYRREGYNEQFF. DNA of the CDR3: TGTGCCAGCAGTCTATATCGTAGGGAGGGCTACAATGAGCAGTTCTTC.

The V gene is TRBV6-1, the J gene TRBJ2-5, with 7 nucleotides matching TRBD1. CDR1 MNHNS and CDR2 SASEGT come from the germline V gene. V lost 5 bases and J lost 4; bases outside the gene matches: 10. There are 15 residues in the CDR3. DNA of the CDR3: TGTGCCAGCAGTCAATCGGACAGGAATATAGAGACCCAGTACTTC. Protein: CASSQSDRNIETQYF.

This clonotype was seen at least ten times. The chain recombines TRBV28 with TRBJ1-5; D gene ambiguous. V gave up 8 bases and J gave up 3 bases, with 11 bases separating them. The CDR3 covers 13 residues. Germline CDR1 is MDHEN and CDR2 is SYDVKM. This CDR3 reads CASGPGNNQPQHF. The CDR3 nucleotides read TGTGCCAGCGGCCCAGGAAACAATCAGCCCCAGCATTTT.

The rearrangement links TRBV11-2 to TRBJ2-7, with 7 bases aligning to TRBD2. Germline V CDR1 and CDR2: SGHAT, FQNNGV. The V and J ends lost 1 base and 3 bases, in that order; junction bases with no gene match: 6. This CDR3 region has 15 residues. CDR3: CASSLGSGVNYEQYF. Written as DNA, the CDR3 is TGTGCCAGCAGCTTAGGGAGCGGGGTAAACTACGAGCAGTACTTC.

This clonotype occurred many times. The chain has TRBV4-1 and TRBJ2-7; D unclear. Trimming left V 5 bases short and J 3 bases short, with 17 bases between. Per germline, CDR1 MGHRA and CDR2 YSYEKL. The CDR3 sequence is 15 residues long. In nucleotides, the CDR3 is TGCGCCAGCAGCTCCCCAGGAGCCGGCAACTACGAGCAGTACTTC. It encodes CASSSPGAGNYEQYF.

This chain joins TRBV3-1 and TRBJ1-5; no clear D gene. From germline, CDR1 is LGHDT and CDR2 YNNKEL (reference sequence). V was pared by 1 base and J by 0 bases, with 7 bases between. The CDR3 runs to 15 residues. The CDR3 spells CASSQGPYSNQPQHF. The CDR3 DNA reads as TGTGCCAGCAGCCAAGGGCCTTATAGCAATCAGCCCCAGCATTTT.

The chain links TRBV5-4 to TRBJ2-7; D possibly corresponds to TRBD1 (5 bases). The CDR3 runs 13 residues. The V end lost 0 bases, the J end lost 13 bases, and 17 bases lay between the germline ends. CDR1 and CDR2 (germline): SGHNT, YYREEE (reference sequence). CDR3 protein: CASSLEDSQQKYF. CDR3 coding DNA: TGTGCCAGCAGCTTGGAAGACAGCCAACAAAAATACTTC.

This clonotype has ten or more counts. The chain employs TRBV6-5 and TRBJ2-1, with TRBD1 matching 11 bases. CDR1 and CDR2 (germline): MNHEY, SVGAGI. V dropped 5 bases and J dropped 5; count of bases not matched to a gene: 5. This CDR3 comprises 15 residues. The CDR3 DNA is TGTGCCAGCAGTACGGACAGGGGGCGAAACAATGAGCAGTTCTTC. This gives the protein CASSTDRGRNNEQFF.

The chain recombines TRBV10-2 with TRBJ2-7; weak D call: TRBD2 (5 bases). V dropped 1 base and J dropped 3 bases, with 13 bases sitting between them. The CDR3 loop spans 15 amino acids. In germline, CDR1 is WSHSY, CDR2 SAAADI. CDR3 in amino acids: CASSEWGDTSYEQYF. The CDR3 DNA follows: TGCGCCAGCAGTGAGTGGGGAGACACGAGCTACGAGCAGTACTTC.